This entry describes one T cell receptor (beta chain). Its antigen remains unknown. The data were taken from a study of spatial heterogeneity in lung cancer. About the research overall: Available PBMC from follow-up, collected a median of roughly 2 years after resection, underwent sequencing. Each distinct TCR and UMI combination averaged more than ten appearances in raw reads.

Looked up from germline, CDR1 is GTSNPN and CDR2 is SVGIG (reference sequence). Trimming shortened V by 4 bases and J by 4 bases, and 10 bases separated the two germline ends. There are 12 residues in the CDR3. The time point denotes: blood at routine non-recurrence follow-up after resection. Whole RNA, isolated from tumor, nontumor lung or frozen PBMC, was sequenced without prior sorting. Each molecule of TCR cDNA was tagged with one unique molecular identifier. TCRdb reprocessed the 5' RACE reads via MiXCR and lists one record per CDR3 protein. The table includes around 110,000 distinct CDR3 sequences, more than 10% detected once. Study-level points and caveats: Ubiquitous expanded tumor TCRs showed up in blood more at resection than follow-up.

The TCR sequence derives from a male donor with early-stage non-small cell lung cancer. This sequence joins TRBV30 and TRBJ1-1; D ambiguous. Material: PBMCs, obtained at follow-up. Written as DNA, the CDR3 is TGTGCCTGGACGCAGAGCCCCACTGAAGCTTTCTTT. Translated, it gives CAWTQSPTEAFF. Looking up the rest from reference TRBV30 and TRBJ1-1 gives the full variable domain: SQTIHQWPATLVQPVGSPLSLECTVEGTSNPNLYWYRQAAGRGLQLLFYSVGIGQISSEVPQNLSASRPQDRQFILSSKKLLLSDSGFYLCAWTQSPTEAFFGQGTRLTVV.